One and the same sample provided the 31 T cell receptor beta chains below, sequenced in a study of response to subunit inactivated influenza vaccine (dated by TCRdb to the late 2010s). Receptor libraries were prepared by RT-PCR. For sequencing, an Illumina HiSeq 2500 was employed. TCRdb reprocessing: public reads trimmed at Q25 with fastp, clones called with MiXCR, in-frame beta chains kept. Records with the same CDR3 protein are collapsed into one entry carrying the most frequent genes and DNA. The sample has about 500,000 distinct CDR3 sequences on record, approximately 7.8% of them singletons. Roughly 13% of the sample belongs to the ten largest clones. The sequences come from PBMCs from blood, collected roughly 24 months after vaccination. All receptors come from a man aged 45-69 years who received an inactivated influenza vaccine. Donor details come from another sample of the same person, matched by shared clones.

This sequence joins TRBV20-1 and TRBJ2-7; D might be TRBD2 (5 bases). The germline V gene encodes CDR1 DFQATT and CDR2 SNEGSKA (reference sequence). This CDR3 comprises 16 residues. The V and J ends lost 1 base and 1 base respectively, with 17 bases between them. CDR3 loop: CSARALAAGVSYEQYF. The CDR3 DNA reads TGCAGTGCTAGAGCCCTAGCAGCCGGAGTATCCTACGAGCAGTACTTC.

The chain has TRBV29-1 and TRBJ2-7; D may be TRBD1 or TRBD2 (5 bases each). The CDR3 sequence is 12 residues long. Trimming took off 7 bases at V and 3 bases at J, with 13 bases between the two ends. The V gene's germline CDR1 is SQVTM and CDR2 ANQGSEA. The CDR3 DNA follows: TGCAGCGCTACTTCGGGGCGCTACGAGCAGTACTTC. This gives the protein CSATSGRYEQYF.

This clonotype was recorded a few times. The genes are TRBV3-1 and TRBJ1-5, with 8 bases aligning to TRBD1. The germline gives CDR1 LGHDT, CDR2 YNNKEL (reference sequence). Trimming cost V 1 base and J 4 bases; bases outside gene matches: 3. The CDR3 is made up of 15 amino acids. This CDR3 reads CASSQGQGKNQPQHF. CDR3 sequence (DNA): TGTGCCAGCAGCCAAGGACAGGGGAAAAATCAGCCCCAGCATTTT.

This clonotype was detected a few times. The rearrangement uses TRBV6-2 or TRBV6-3 and TRBJ2-1; no reliable D call. With 1 base removed from V and 9 bases from J, the gap between germline ends came to 7 bases. Per the germline V gene, CDR1 is MNHEY and CDR2 is SVGEGT. This CDR3 has 12 amino acids. CDR3: CASSYFNSEQFF. CDR3 coding DNA: TGTGCCAGCAGTTACTTTAACTCTGAGCAGTTCTTC.

The chain combines TRBV6-4 with TRBJ2-3; D possibly corresponds to TRBD2 (5 bases). Trimming shortened V by 4 bases and J by 2 bases, and 7 bases separated the two germline ends. Germline lookup yields CDR1 MRHNA and CDR2 SNTAGT. The CDR3 consists of 13 residues. The CDR3 is CASSVGVTDTQYF. The CDR3, as DNA: TGTGCCAGCAGTGTCGGGGTCACAGATACGCAGTATTTT.

This clonotype has just a few counts. The chain uses TRBV4-3 and TRBJ1-2; D is undetermined. The V gene's germline CDR1 is LGHNA and CDR2 YSLEER. The length of the CDR3 is 16 residues. Trimming took 0 bases from V and 1 from J, leaving 12 bases between them. In nucleotides, the CDR3 is TGCGCCAGCAGCCAAGATTTGTCCCAGCGTAACTATGGCTACACCTTC. Translated: CASSQDLSQRNYGYTF.

This sequence joins TRBV12-3 or TRBV12-4 and TRBJ2-1; TRBD2 matches at 7 bases. J was trimmed by 14 bases and V by 6 bases; bases with no gene match: 7. The CDR3 is made up of 11 amino acids. As DNA, the CDR3 is TGTGCCAGCAGCGTCCTAGCGGTGAAGTTCTTC. It translates to CASSVLAVKFF.

This clonotype showed up many times. The rearrangement joins TRBV6-5 to TRBJ2-1; D call uncertain. V lost 0 bases and J lost 3, with 3 bases in between. The CDR3 spans 13 residues. Germline CDR1 reads MNHEY; CDR2 reads SVGAGI. The CDR3 bases are TGTGCCAGCAGTTACTCGGTCTACAATGAGCAGTTCTTC. It translates to CASSYSVYNEQFF.

V gene TRBV10-1 combines with J gene TRBJ2-5, with 8 bases that match TRBD2. The CDR3 runs 17 residues. The germline CDR1 and CDR2 sequences are WNHNN and SYGVQD (reference sequence). J lost 4 bases, V lost 3 bases, and 13 bases had no gene match. Here the CDR3 DNA reads TGCGCCAGCAGTGACCACATAGCGGGGAAGGCCGGAGAGACCCAGTACTTC. It encodes CASSDHIAGKAGETQYF.

The chain recombines TRBV20-1 with TRBJ2-3; a weak D match, TRBD2 (5 bases). Germline values: CDR1 DFQATT, CDR2 SNEGSKA (reference sequence). Trimming took off 6 bases at V and 2 bases at J, with 18 bases between the two ends. The CDR3 runs to 15 residues. The CDR3 sequence is CSARDAITNTDTQYF. The DNA for the CDR3 is TGCAGTGCCCGGGATGCCATAACTAACACAGATACGCAGTATTTT.

Only one count was recorded for this clonotype. The junction departs from germline at one end; a sequencing error may be responsible. V gene TRBV5-1 combines with J gene TRBJ2-3; 7 bases agree with TRBD1. The germline CDR1 and CDR2 sequences are SGHRS and YFSETQ. CDR3 length: 15 residues. CDR3 sequence reads: CTSSRTGGGTDTQYF. The DNA for the CDR3 is TGCACCAGCAGCCGGACAGGCGGAGGCACAGATACGCAGTATTTT.

This chain uses TRBV30 with TRBJ2-1, with 11 bases that match TRBD2. V shed 1 base, J shed 2 bases, and the junction held 7 bases outside the gene matches. The germline CDR1 and CDR2 sequences are GTSNPN and SVGIG (reference sequence). This CDR3 has 17 amino acids. CDR3 in amino acids: CAWSEPGLAATYNEQFF. The CDR3 bases are TGTGCCTGGAGTGAACCGGGACTAGCGGCAACCTACAATGAGCAGTTCTTC.

The table lists this clonotype with a few counts. Its ends do not fully match the called genes, so a read error is possible. V and J are TRBV20-1 and TRBJ2-7; weak D call: TRBD1 (6 bases). Germline V CDR1 and CDR2: DFQATT, SNEGSKA (reference sequence). CDR3 length equals 16 residues. CDR3 sequence: CCAYTRQGQQIYEQYF. In nucleotides, the CDR3 is TGCTGTGCTTACACTCGCCAGGGGCAACAGATATACGAGCAGTACTTC.

This clonotype was recorded at least ten times. The chain recombines TRBV5-1 with TRBJ1-1, with D perhaps matching TRBD1 (5 bases). The V gene's germline CDR1 is SGHRS and CDR2 YFSETQ. V was cut by 4 bases and J by 1 base, with 17 bases left in between. This CDR3 has 16 residues. DNA for the CDR3: TGCGCCAGCAGCCTTTTCGGTGGCAGGGCGAACACTGAAGCTTTCTTT. Its protein is CASSLFGGRANTEAFF.

This clonotype was observed a handful of times. The chain recombines TRBV18 with TRBJ1-5; 7 bases fit TRBD1. The CDR3 runs to 15 residues. CDR1 and CDR2 (germline): KGHSH, LQKENI. V lost 3 bases and J lost 3; bases outside the gene matches: 5. CDR3 protein: CASSPTTGANQPQHF. DNA of the CDR3: TGTGCCAGCTCACCTACAACAGGGGCCAATCAGCCCCAGCATTTT.

This clonotype appeared many times. The chain employs TRBV20-1 and TRBJ1-5, with D uncertain. Trimming removed 3 bases at V and 3 bases at J, with 6 bases between. The CDR3 consists of 12 residues. The germline gives CDR1 DFQATT, CDR2 SNEGSKA (reference sequence). This CDR3 is CSARDYNQPQHF. DNA for the CDR3: TGCAGTGCTAGGGACTACAATCAGCCCCAGCATTTT.

Only a few counts were recorded for this clonotype. The V and J genes are TRBV20-1 and TRBJ2-1; 8 bases align to TRBD2. With 0 bases clipped from V and 9 bases from J, the junction kept 7 bases outside the gene matches. Germline CDR1 reads DFQATT; CDR2 reads SNEGSKA (reference sequence). The CDR3 contains 14 residues. CDR3 coding DNA: TGCAGTGCTAGAGATTTCAGGACTAGCATTGAGCAGTTCTTC. This encodes CSARDFRTSIEQFF.

The chain joins TRBV29-1 to TRBJ2-5; D is possibly TRBD1 or TRBD2 (5 bases each). V lost 3 bases and J lost 5, with 10 bases in between. Per the germline V gene, CDR1 is SQVTM and CDR2 is ANQGSEA. The CDR3 consists of 12 residues. The CDR3 is CSVERGPETQYF. CDR3 bases: TGCAGCGTTGAGAGGGGACCGGAGACCCAGTACTTC.

The chain employs TRBV3-1 and TRBJ1-3; no clear D. From germline, CDR1 is LGHDT and CDR2 YNNKEL (reference sequence). Between the trimmed V and J ends, which lost 0 bases and 0 bases, there was a span of 3 bases. The CDR3 extends over 14 amino acids. CDR3 nucleotide sequence: TGTGCCAGCAGCCAAGATCCCTCTGGAAACACCATATATTTT. Translated: CASSQDPSGNTIYF.

The chain has TRBV6-5 and TRBJ1-1; weak D call: TRBD1 (5 bases). Between the trimmed V and J ends, which lost 4 bases and 0 bases, there was a span of 12 bases. The CDR3 extends over 15 amino acids. Germline V gene data show CDR1 as MNHEY and CDR2 as SVGAGI. CDR3 DNA: TGTGCCAGCAGTTCGAGGACAATAATGAACACTGAAGCTTTCTTT. Translated: CASSSRTIMNTEAFF.

This clonotype has just a few counts. The J gene is TRBJ2-7, the V gene TRBV20-1; D perhaps matches TRBD2 (7 bases). Germline CDR1 and CDR2: DFQATT and SNEGSKA (reference sequence). This CDR3 is 12 amino acids long. Trimming cost V 3 bases and J 6 bases, with 12 bases left between them. In DNA, the CDR3 is TGCAGTGCTAGCCGGGGGGCAGTCGAGCAGTACTTC. Its translation: CSASRGAVEQYF.

This clonotype was detected many times. The rearrangement joins TRBV25-1 to TRBJ1-1, with D uncertain. This CDR3 comprises 13 residues. Germline loops: CDR1 MGHDK, CDR2 SYGVNS. The ends were cut back, 6 bases at V and 0 bases at J, with 8 bases in the middle. DNA of the CDR3: TGTGCCAGCAGCAGACGCATGAACACTGAAGCTTTCTTT. It is translated as CASSRRMNTEAFF.

This clonotype was detected a few times. The CDR3 here is CSVEVGRGLGTQYF. The CDR3 coding sequence is TGCAGCGTTGAAGTGGGTAGGGGACTAGGTACGCAGTATTTT. The chain carries TRBV29-1 and TRBJ2-3; TRBD2 matches 8 bases. In germline, CDR1 is SQVTM, CDR2 ANQGSEA. CDR3 length: 14 residues. V shed 1 base and J 8 bases; nucleotides not matched to a gene: 8.

J is TRBJ2-1 and V is TRBV12-3 or TRBV12-4; D is unclear. The CDR3 is 12 residues long. The ends were cut back, 2 bases at V and 8 bases at J, with 7 bases in the middle. CDR3 DNA: TGTGCCAGCAGTTTAATGGCCGATGAGCAGTTCTTC. This gives the protein CASSLMADEQFF.

This clonotype was picked up many times. The CDR3 region has the DNA TGCGCCAGCAGCCAACCCGGGACAGCCTCCTACAATGAGCAGTTCTTC. Translated, it gives CASSQPGTASYNEQFF. The chain has TRBV5-1 and TRBJ2-1, with 7 bases matching TRBD1. Unmatched junction bases numbered 7, after V lost 4 bases and J lost 0 bases. The CDR3 consists of 16 residues. The germline gives CDR1 SGHRS, CDR2 YFSETQ.

This clonotype was counted many times. The gene calls are TRBV29-1 and TRBJ2-1; 7 positions match TRBD2. In germline, CDR1 is SQVTM, CDR2 ANQGSEA. The CDR3 loop spans 15 amino acids. The junction had 13 bases not matched to a gene; V was cut back by 4 bases and J by 7 bases. This CDR3 is CSVAGLGGKNNEQFF. The CDR3 region has the DNA TGCAGCGTTGCGGGTCTGGGAGGGAAAAATAATGAGCAGTTCTTC.

The chain uses TRBV15 and TRBJ2-1; 7 bases agree with TRBD1. This CDR3 has 15 residues. V gave up 0 bases and J gave up 4 bases; unmatched junction bases: 3. Germline assignment: CDR1 LNHNV and CDR2 YYDKDF (reference sequence). This CDR3 is CATSREGTVYNEQFF. CDR3 in DNA: TGTGCCACCAGCAGAGAAGGGACAGTATACAATGAGCAGTTCTTC.

The rearrangement links TRBV2 to TRBJ2-7; 9 bases match TRBD2. The germline V gene encodes CDR1 SNHLY and CDR2 FYNNEI. The junction had 9 bases not matched to a gene; V was cut back by 3 bases and J by 3 bases. The CDR3 loop spans 16 amino acids. Here the CDR3 reads CASSETLFSGSYEQYF. The CDR3 DNA is TGTGCCAGCAGTGAGACCCTGTTTAGCGGGAGCTACGAGCAGTACTTC.

V usage is TRBV5-5 and J usage is TRBJ2-5, with D perhaps TRBD2 (7 bases). With 1 base removed from V and 2 bases from J, the gap between germline ends came to 15 bases. Germline V gives CDR1 SGHKS, CDR2 YYEKEE (reference sequence). The CDR3 loop spans 16 amino acids. In DNA form, the CDR3 reads TGTGCCAGCAGCTTGTCGAACGGGGGGCGTCAAGAGACCCAGTACTTC. This translates into CASSLSNGGRQETQYF.

The chain has TRBV7-2 and TRBJ1-5; 8 bases are shared with TRBD1. Germline CDR1 is SGHTA and CDR2 is FQGNSA. This CDR3 is built from 15 residues. The junction had 8 bases not matched to a gene; V was cut back by 5 bases and J by 5 bases. CDR3 region: CASSGRGLGDQPQHF. The CDR3 region has the DNA TGTGCCAGCAGCGGCAGGGGGCTGGGGGATCAGCCCCAGCATTTT.

This clonotype appeared many times. The V and J genes are TRBV12-3 or TRBV12-4 and TRBJ1-6; D unresolved. The CDR3 covers 12 residues. Trimming shortened V by 8 bases and J by 11 bases, and 13 bases separated the two germline ends. Here the CDR3 reads CASPIRIPPLHF. The CDR3 DNA sequence: TGTGCCAGCCCAATCCGGATCCCACCCCTCCACTTT.